The 16 T cell receptor beta chains below all came from one sample that was sequenced in a study of regulatory T cells in long-lasting Graves disease. According to the study, TCR beta libraries were built with iRepertoire HTBI primers and CDR3-region Arm-PCR. A single record per CDR3 protein comes from TCRdb applying MiXCR to the multiplex PCR reads. The table records about 470,000 distinct CDR3 sequences, 14% to 15% of them present only once. Documented time point: newly diagnosed GD, antithyroid drugs for less than 3 months. Extracted RNA from PBMCs served as the source of the TCR library. These data also formed part of another study, on T cells in Graves' hyperthyroidism and ophthalmopathy.

The starting material was peripheral blood mononuclear cells (PBMCs), obtained at new diagnosis, from a patient treated with antithyroid drugs. Receptor source: a woman in her thirties with Graves disease.

This clonotype was observed at least ten times. The rearrangement joins TRBV5-6 to TRBJ1-1, with D maybe TRBD1 (5 bases). Germline loops: CDR1 SGHDT, CDR2 YYEEEE. V lost 4 bases to trimming and J lost 0 bases, with 16 bases between them. The CDR3 spans 16 residues. DNA for the CDR3: TGTGCCAGCAGCCCGGGACCGCGGCTTATGAACACTGAAGCTTTCTTT. This translates into CASSPGPRLMNTEAFF. Filled out from reference TRBV5-6 and TRBJ1-1, the complete variable domain reads DAGVTQSPTHLIKTRGQQVTLRCSPKSGHDTVSWYQQALGQGPQFIFQYYEEEERQRGNFPDRFSGHQFPNYSSELNVNALLLGDSALYLCASSPGPRLMNTEAFFGQGTRLTVV.

The V and J genes are TRBV20-1 and TRBJ1-4; D gene ambiguous. V gave up 2 bases and J gave up 0 bases, with 7 bases separating them. In germline, CDR1 is DFQATT, CDR2 SNEGSKA (reference sequence). The CDR3 contains 14 residues. This CDR3 reads CSARMRATNEKLFF. The CDR3 coding sequence is TGCAGTGCTAGAATGAGGGCAACTAATGAAAAACTGTTTTTT.

In regard to this clonotype: Since a much larger clone is just one base distant, this may be a read error. The CDR3 carries no conserved terminal phenylalanine or tryptophan, so it likely arises from a read error. V usage is TRBV28 and J usage is TRBJ2-1; 10 nucleotides agree with TRBD2. Trimming took 5 bases from V and 5 from J; bases not matched to a gene: 3. The CDR3 runs 14 residues. CDR1 is MDHEN, CDR2 SYDVKM, per germline. The CDR3 spells CASSRTSGNNEQFS. The DNA of the CDR3 is TGTGCCAGCAGTAGGACTAGCGGAAACAATGAGCAGTTCTCC.

The table lists this clonotype with a few counts. This CDR3 reads CSIYMGGDGGRARETQYF. In nucleotides, the CDR3 is TGCAGCATCTATATGGGAGGGGATGGCGGGAGGGCCCGGGAGACCCAGTACTTC. The rearrangement links TRBV20-1 to TRBJ2-5, with 9 bases matching TRBD2. The CDR3 runs 18 residues. Germline CDR1 DFQATT, CDR2 SNEGSKA (reference sequence).

This clonotype was counted ten times or more. This chain joins TRBV15 and TRBJ1-1; TRBD1 agrees at 9 bases. V trimming: 3 bases; J trimming: 5 bases; junction bases outside the gene matches: 10. CDR3 length: 16 amino acids. Looked up from germline, CDR1 is LNHNV and CDR2 is YYDKDF (reference sequence). DNA of the CDR3: TGTGCCACCAGCAGGGACCTCGACAGGGGGAGGACTGAAGCTTTCTTT. Protein: CATSRDLDRGRTEAFF.

The chain's CDR3 is CASSEGETTNEKLFF. The DNA for the CDR3 is TGTGCCAGCAGCGAGGGGGAAACAACTAATGAAAAACTGTTTTTT. V gene TRBV9 combines with J gene TRBJ1-4; tentatively, D is TRBD1 (6 bases). V dropped 3 bases and J dropped 0 bases, with 9 bases sitting between them. Germline V gene data show CDR1 as SGDLS and CDR2 as YYNGEE. The CDR3 loop spans 15 amino acids. Filled out from reference TRBV9 and TRBJ1-4, the complete variable domain reads DSGVTQTPKHLITATGQRVTLRCSPRSGDLSVYWYQQSLDQGLQFLIQYYNGEERAKGNILERFSAQQFPDLHSELNLSSLELGDSALYFCASSEGETTNEKLFFGSGTQLSVL.

J is TRBJ2-2 and V is TRBV5-1, with TRBD2 matching over 12 bases. The CDR3 has 17 amino acids. J lost 4 bases, V lost 1 base, and 5 bases had no gene match. Germline V lookup: CDR1 SGHRS, CDR2 YFSETQ. The CDR3, as DNA: TGCGCCAGCAGCTTGAAGACTAGCGGGAGAGGCACCGGGGAGCTGTTTTTT. It yields the protein CASSLKTSGRGTGELFF.

The gene calls are TRBV7-9 and TRBJ2-7, with 15 bases identical to TRBD2. The germline V gene encodes CDR1 SEHNR and CDR2 FQNEAQ (reference sequence). The junction had 5 bases not matched to a gene; V was cut back by 1 base and J by 1 base. The CDR3 contains 18 residues. The CDR3 spells CASSLGGLAGGFSYEQYF. CDR3 coding DNA: TGTGCCAGCAGCTTAGGGGGACTAGCGGGGGGATTTTCCTACGAGCAGTACTTC.

The chain has TRBV12-3 or TRBV12-4 and TRBJ2-4; maybe TRBD2 (5 bases). V was trimmed by 3 bases and J by 0 bases, leaving 9 bases between them. The CDR3 loop spans 15 amino acids. DNA for the CDR3: TGTGCCAGCAGTTTGGAGGAATTAGCCAAAAACATTCAGTACTTC. It codes for CASSLEELAKNIQYF.

Concerning this clonotype: A read error may be the cause here, since a much bigger clone is one base away. The chain combines TRBV27 with TRBJ2-3; 9 bases align to TRBD1. This CDR3 region has 15 residues. Germline-derived CDR1 and CDR2 are MNHEY and SMNVEV (reference sequence). The CDR3 loop reads CASSGTGLITDTRYF. CDR3 DNA: TGTGCCAGCAGTGGGACAGGGCTCATCACAGATACGCGGTATTTT.

This clonotype occurred many times. This CDR3 is CSVEGQGGYGYTF. The CDR3 bases are TGCAGCGTTGAAGGACAGGGAGGGTATGGCTACACCTTC. The genes are TRBV29-1 and TRBJ1-2; TRBD1 matches at 7 bases. Germline V gene data show CDR1 as SQVTM and CDR2 as ANQGSEA. J lost 5 bases, V lost 1 base, and 4 bases had no gene match. CDR3 length: 13 residues.

For this clonotype: Germline is not matched at one junction end, which may reflect a read error. The V call is TRBV18, the J call TRBJ2-7; D is perhaps TRBD1 (5 bases). Per the germline V gene, CDR1 is KGHSH and CDR2 is LQKENI. This CDR3 comprises 13 residues. CDR3 sequence reads: CASSPDSNYKQYF. CDR3 in DNA: TGTGCCAGCTCACCCGACAGTAACTACAAGCAGTACTTC.

This clonotype was detected ten times or more. The chain joins TRBV12-3 or TRBV12-4 to TRBJ1-2; D is undetermined. CDR3 size: 14 residues. Trimming left V 2 bases short and J 4 bases short, with 11 bases between. CDR3: CASSLRSAAYGYTF. CDR3 DNA: TGTGCCAGCAGTTTAAGGTCGGCAGCCTATGGCTACACCTTC.

For this clonotype: Since a much larger clone is just one base distant, this may be a read error. This chain links TRBV20-1 with TRBJ2-3; tentative D call: TRBD2 (7 bases). This CDR3 is built from 14 residues. The germline gives CDR1 DFQATT, CDR2 SNEGSKA (reference sequence). Between the trimmed V and J ends, which lost 8 bases and 2 bases, there was a span of 17 bases. The CDR3 reads CSIPNGGHTDTQYF. CDR3 nucleotide sequence: TGCAGTATCCCGAACGGGGGGCACACAGATACGCAGTATTTT.

This clonotype showed up many times. The gene calls are TRBV12-3 or TRBV12-4 and TRBJ2-1, with TRBD2 as a possible D gene (6 bases). The CDR3 loop spans 15 amino acids. Trimming removed 3 bases from V and 7 bases from J, with 16 bases in between. CDR3 bases: TGTGCCAGCAGTTTGGGGCTAGCGAAAGGGAATGAGCAGTTCTTC. Amino acid sequence: CASSLGLAKGNEQFF.

Ten or more counts support this clonotype. The genes are TRBV6-1 and TRBJ2-5; TRBD2 agrees at 8 bases. CDR3 length: 21 residues. Germline V gene sequence: CDR1 MNHNS, CDR2 SASEGT. V dropped 7 bases and J dropped 7; count of bases not matched to a gene: 32. For the CDR3, the DNA is TGTGCCAGCACTTTGAACGGCAGCCCGAGGATAGCGGGACCCCGCTTTGGGACCCAGTACTTC. Translated, it gives CASTLNGSPRIAGPRFGTQYF.